This T cell receptor (beta chain) was identified in a study of blood T cell repertoires in COVID-19. The CDR3 runs to 17 residues. The germline V gene has CDR1 SGHRS and CDR2 YFSETQ. The trim removed 4 bases at V and 2 bases at J, leaving 5 bases unmatched. Measured with immunoSEQ multiplex PCR; TCRdb has only the in-frame clones, and not every one. The table shows roughly 220,000 clones, with around 82% occurring only once. The chain employs TRBV5-1 and TRBJ2-1; 14 bases line up with TRBD2. The receptor's source is a woman in her 30s who had recovered from COVID-19. The sample was peripheral blood. The CDR3 DNA follows: TGCGCCAGCAGCGGGACTAGCGGGAGTTGGGCCTACAATGAGCAGTTCTTC. Its protein product is CASSGTSGSWAYNEQFF.